A single T cell receptor (beta chain) is shown here with its context. Method: immunoSEQ multiplex PCR; TCRdb's copy keeps in-frame clones and lacks some. Of some 100,000 clones listed, about 89% are singletons. The CDR3 spans 15 residues. V gave up 1 base and J gave up 7 bases, with 11 bases separating them. Per the germline V gene, CDR1 is MNHEY and CDR2 is SVGEGT. This sample stems from a study of blood T cell repertoires in COVID-19. The TCR originated in a human donor with acute or convalescent COVID-19. The donor label of this sample is uncertain. The chain carries TRBV6-2 or TRBV6-3 and TRBJ1-6; D not certain. Sequencing was done on a sample of peripheral blood. The CDR3 reads CASSYFLGLNSPLHF. In DNA form, the CDR3 reads TGTGCCAGCAGTTACTTTCTAGGACTCAATTCACCCCTCCACTTT.